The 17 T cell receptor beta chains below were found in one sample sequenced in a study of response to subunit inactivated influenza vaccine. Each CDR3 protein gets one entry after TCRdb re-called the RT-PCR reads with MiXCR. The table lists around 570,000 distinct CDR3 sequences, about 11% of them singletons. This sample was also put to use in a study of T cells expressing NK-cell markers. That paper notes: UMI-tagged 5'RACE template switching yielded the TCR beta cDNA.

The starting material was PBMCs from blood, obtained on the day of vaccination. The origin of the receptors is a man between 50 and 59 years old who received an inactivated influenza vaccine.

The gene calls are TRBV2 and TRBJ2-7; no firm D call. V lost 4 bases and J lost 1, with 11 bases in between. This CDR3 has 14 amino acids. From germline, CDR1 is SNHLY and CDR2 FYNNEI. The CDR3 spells CASSVPRRSYEQYF. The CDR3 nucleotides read TGTGCCAGCAGTGTCCCCCGACGGTCCTACGAGCAGTACTTC.

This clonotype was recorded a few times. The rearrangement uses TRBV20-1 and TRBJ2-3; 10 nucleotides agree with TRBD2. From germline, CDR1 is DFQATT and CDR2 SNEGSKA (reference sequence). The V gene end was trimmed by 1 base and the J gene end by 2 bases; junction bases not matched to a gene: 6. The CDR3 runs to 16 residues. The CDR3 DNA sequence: TGCAGTGCTAGAGCTCCAAGCGGGAGGGACACAGATACGCAGTATTTT. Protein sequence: CSARAPSGRDTDTQYF.

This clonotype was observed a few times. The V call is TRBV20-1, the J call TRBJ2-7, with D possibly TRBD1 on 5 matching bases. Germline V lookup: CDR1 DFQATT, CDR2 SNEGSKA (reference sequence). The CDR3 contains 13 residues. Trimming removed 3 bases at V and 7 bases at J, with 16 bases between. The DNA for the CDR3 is TGCAGTGCTAGTTTTGGGGCCGTTAGGGAGCAGTACTTC. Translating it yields CSASFGAVREQYF.

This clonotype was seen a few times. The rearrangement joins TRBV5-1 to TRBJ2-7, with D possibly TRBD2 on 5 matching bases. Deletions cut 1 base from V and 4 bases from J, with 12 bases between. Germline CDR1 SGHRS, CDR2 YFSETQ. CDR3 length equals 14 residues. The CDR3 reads CASSLSGDVYEQYF. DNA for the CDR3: TGCGCCAGCAGCTTGAGCGGAGACGTATACGAGCAGTACTTC. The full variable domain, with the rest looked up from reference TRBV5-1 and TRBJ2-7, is KAGVTQTPRYLIKTRGQQVTLSCSPISGHRSVSWYQQTPGQGLQFLFEYFSETQRNKGNFPGRFSGRQFSNSRSEMNVSTLELGDSALYLCASSLSGDVYEQYFGPGTRLTVT.

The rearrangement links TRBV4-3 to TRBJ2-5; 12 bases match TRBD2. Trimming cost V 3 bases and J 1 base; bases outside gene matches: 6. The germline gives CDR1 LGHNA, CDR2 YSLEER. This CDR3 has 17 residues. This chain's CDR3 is CASSHLWTSGIQETQYF. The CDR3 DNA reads TGCGCCAGCAGCCATCTATGGACTAGCGGGATCCAAGAGACCCAGTACTTC.

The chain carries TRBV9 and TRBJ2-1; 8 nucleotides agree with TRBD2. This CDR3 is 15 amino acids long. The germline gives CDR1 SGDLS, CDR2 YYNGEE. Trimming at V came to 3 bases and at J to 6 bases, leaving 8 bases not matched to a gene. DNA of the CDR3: TGTGCCAGCAGCGCCTCCGGGACTAGGTTCAATGAGCAGTTCTTC. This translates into CASSASGTRFNEQFF.

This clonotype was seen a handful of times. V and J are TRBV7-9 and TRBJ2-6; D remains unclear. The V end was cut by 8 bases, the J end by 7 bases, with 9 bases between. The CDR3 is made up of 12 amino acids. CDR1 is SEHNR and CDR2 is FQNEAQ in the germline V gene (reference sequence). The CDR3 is CASGLGANVLTF. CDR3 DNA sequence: TGTGCCAGCGGGCTTGGCGCCAACGTCCTGACTTTC.

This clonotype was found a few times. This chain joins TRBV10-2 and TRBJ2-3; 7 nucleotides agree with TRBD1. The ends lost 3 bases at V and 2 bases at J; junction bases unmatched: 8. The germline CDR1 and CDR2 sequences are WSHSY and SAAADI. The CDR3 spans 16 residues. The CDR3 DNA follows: TGCGCCAGCAGTGACTTACCGGGACAGCCCACAGATACGCAGTATTTT. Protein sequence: CASSDLPGQPTDTQYF.

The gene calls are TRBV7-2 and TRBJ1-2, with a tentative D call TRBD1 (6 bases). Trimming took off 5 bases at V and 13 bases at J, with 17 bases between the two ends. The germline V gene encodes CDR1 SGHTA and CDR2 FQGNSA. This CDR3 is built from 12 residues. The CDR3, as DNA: TGTGCCAGCAGCCCCCGAGGGGGAATCGCCACCTTC. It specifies CASSPRGGIATF. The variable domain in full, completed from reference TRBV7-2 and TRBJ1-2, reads GAGVSQSPSNKVTEKGKDVELRCDPISGHTALYWYRQSLGQGLEFLIYFQGNSAPDKSGLPSDRFSAERTGGSVSTLTIQRTQQEDSAVYLCASSPRGGIATFGSGTRLTVV.

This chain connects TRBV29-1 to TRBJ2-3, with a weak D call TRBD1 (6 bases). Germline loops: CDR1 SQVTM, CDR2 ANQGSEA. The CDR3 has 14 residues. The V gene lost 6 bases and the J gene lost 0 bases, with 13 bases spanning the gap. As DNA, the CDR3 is TGCAGCGTGCGACCGGGACAAAGCACAGATACGCAGTATTTT. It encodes CSVRPGQSTDTQYF.

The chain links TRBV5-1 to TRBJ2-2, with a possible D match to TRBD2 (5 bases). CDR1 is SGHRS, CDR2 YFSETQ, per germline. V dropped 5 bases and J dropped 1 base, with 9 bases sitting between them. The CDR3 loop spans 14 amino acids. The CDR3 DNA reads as TGCGCCAGCAGGTCCGGACTGAACACCGGGGAGCTGTTTTTT. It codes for CASRSGLNTGELFF.

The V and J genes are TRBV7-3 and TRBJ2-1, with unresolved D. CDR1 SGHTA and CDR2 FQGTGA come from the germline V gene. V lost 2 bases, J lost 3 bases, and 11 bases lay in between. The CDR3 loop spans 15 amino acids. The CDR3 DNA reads TGTGCCAGCAGCTTAGTACTAAACTTCTACAATGAGCAGTTCTTC. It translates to CASSLVLNFYNEQFF. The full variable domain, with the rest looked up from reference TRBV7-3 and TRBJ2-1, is GAGVSQTPSNKVTEKGKYVELRCDPISGHTALYWYRQSLGQGPEFLIYFQGTGAADDSGLPNDRFFAVRPEGSVSTLKIQRTERGDSAVYLCASSLVLNFYNEQFFGPGTRLTVL.

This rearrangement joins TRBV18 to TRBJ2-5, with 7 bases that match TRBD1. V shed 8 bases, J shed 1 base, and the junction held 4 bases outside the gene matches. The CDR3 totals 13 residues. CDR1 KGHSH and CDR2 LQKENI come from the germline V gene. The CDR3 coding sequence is TGTGCCAGCGGAGGACAGGTCCAAGAGACCCAGTACTTC. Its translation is CASGGQVQETQYF.

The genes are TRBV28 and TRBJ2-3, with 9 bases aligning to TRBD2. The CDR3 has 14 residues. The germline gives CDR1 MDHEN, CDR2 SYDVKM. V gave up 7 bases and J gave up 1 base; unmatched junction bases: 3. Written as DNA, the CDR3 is TGTGCCAGCAATAGCGGGAGCGGCACAGATACGCAGTATTTT. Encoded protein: CASNSGSGTDTQYF.

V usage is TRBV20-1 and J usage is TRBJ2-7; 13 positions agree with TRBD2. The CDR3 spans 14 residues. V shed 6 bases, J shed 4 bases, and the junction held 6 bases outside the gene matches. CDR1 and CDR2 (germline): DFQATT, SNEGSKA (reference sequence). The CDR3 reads CSAVPGLAGYEQYF. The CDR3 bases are TGCAGTGCAGTACCGGGACTAGCGGGATACGAGCAGTACTTC.

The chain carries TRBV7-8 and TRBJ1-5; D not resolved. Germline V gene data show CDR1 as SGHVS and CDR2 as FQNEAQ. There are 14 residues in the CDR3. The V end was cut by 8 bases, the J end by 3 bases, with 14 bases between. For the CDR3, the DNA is TGTGCCAGCGGGGATACAAAAACCAATCAGCCCCAGCATTTT. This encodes CASGDTKTNQPQHF.

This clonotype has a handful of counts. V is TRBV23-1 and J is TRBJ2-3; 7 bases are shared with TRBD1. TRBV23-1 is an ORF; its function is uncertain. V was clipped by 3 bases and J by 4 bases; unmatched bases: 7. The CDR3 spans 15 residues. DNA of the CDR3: TGCGCCAGCAGTCAGACAGGGAACGAGGCAGATACGCAGTATTTT. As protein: CASSQTGNEADTQYF.